One sample yielded the 9 T cell receptor beta chains listed below, sequenced in a study of response to subunit inactivated influenza vaccine (dated by TCRdb to the late 2010s). Libraries were built with RT-PCR. Sequenced using an Illumina HiSeq 2500. TCRdb reprocessing: public reads trimmed at Q25 with fastp, clones called with MiXCR, in-frame beta chains kept. Every CDR3 protein is listed once, alongside the most common genes and DNA of its rows. The sample table shows approximately 290,000 distinct CDR3 sequences, and about 20% are seen once. The ten largest clones add up to about 9.4% of the sample. The sequenced sample was PBMCs from blood, obtained approximately 20 months after vaccination. Receptor source: a man aged 45 to 75 who received an inactivated influenza vaccine. Donor details come from another sample of the same person, matched by shared clones.

The CDR3 spells CASSSLARNEQFF. CDR3 sequence (DNA): TGTGCCAGCAGTTCCCTTGCTCGGAATGAGCAGTTCTTC. This rearrangement joins TRBV12-3 or TRBV12-4 to TRBJ2-1; D is unclear. The CDR3 spans 13 residues. Between the trimmed V and J ends, which lost 4 bases and 7 bases, there was a span of 11 bases.

This clonotype has only a few counts. The chain links TRBV12-3 or TRBV12-4 to TRBJ1-2; the match to TRBD1 covers 10 bases. This CDR3 has 13 residues. V gave up 6 bases and J gave up 8 bases; unmatched junction bases: 6. CDR3 region: CASSPLTGGGYTF. The CDR3 nucleotides read TGTGCCAGCAGCCCTCTGACAGGGGGCGGCTACACCTTC.

This clonotype was counted only a few times. The chain uses TRBV12-3 or TRBV12-4 and TRBJ2-5, with no clear D. This CDR3 has 13 amino acids. Trimming took off 0 bases at V and 4 bases at J, with 6 bases between the two ends. CDR3 sequence: CASSLAQAETQYF. The CDR3 nucleotides read TGTGCCAGCAGTTTAGCGCAGGCAGAGACCCAGTACTTC.

The chain links TRBV5-1 to TRBJ2-3; 8 positions agree with TRBD2. The V gene's germline CDR1 is SGHRS and CDR2 YFSETQ. This CDR3 region has 16 residues. V lost 4 bases, J lost 2 bases, and 9 bases stayed unmatched. In DNA form, the CDR3 reads TGCGCCAGCAGCGCCCGGGCGGGGGGAAACACAGATACGCAGTATTTT. Encoded protein: CASSARAGGNTDTQYF.

The CDR3 DNA reads as TGTGCCAGCAGTCCACGAATCGGGGGGAGCACTGAAGCTTTCTTT. As protein: CASSPRIGGSTEAFF. V is TRBV12-3 or TRBV12-4 and J is TRBJ1-1; possible D gene TRBD1, 5 bases. Trimming removed 5 bases at V and 4 bases at J, with 17 bases between. The CDR3 contains 15 residues.

This clonotype was seen at least ten times. This sequence joins TRBV4-2 and TRBJ1-5; 7 bases line up with TRBD1. The CDR3 runs to 15 residues. The germline CDR1 and CDR2 sequences are LGHNA and YNFKEQ. V shed 3 bases and J 2 bases; nucleotides not matched to a gene: 4. In nucleotides, the CDR3 is TGTGCCAGCAGCCAGGTTGGACAGGGCAATCAGCCCCAGCATTTT. This codes for CASSQVGQGNQPQHF.

This chain connects TRBV15 to TRBJ1-5, with TRBD1 identical over 9 bases. This CDR3 region has 14 residues. Germline CDR1 and CDR2: LNHNV and YYDKDF (reference sequence). The V segment lost 3 bases and the J segment 8 bases; nucleotides outside the gene matches: 5. This CDR3 is CATSRNRGREPQHF. The CDR3 coding sequence is TGTGCCACCAGCAGGAACAGGGGGCGTGAGCCCCAGCATTTT.

The chain carries TRBV5-4 and TRBJ2-1; a weak D match, TRBD2 (5 bases). Looked up from germline, CDR1 is SGHNT and CDR2 is YYREEE (reference sequence). The CDR3 consists of 18 residues. V lost 0 bases to trimming and J lost 0 bases, with 16 bases between them. This CDR3 reads CASSLGTAGRSSYNEQFF. CDR3 sequence (DNA): TGTGCCAGCAGCTTGGGGACTGCGGGTAGGAGCTCCTACAATGAGCAGTTCTTC.

In its sample, this clonotype was seen a few times. The chain couples TRBV7-2 to TRBJ2-3, with D possibly TRBD1 on 6 matching bases. This CDR3 region has 12 residues. Trimming left V 5 bases short and J 4 bases short, with 7 bases between. The germline gives CDR1 SGHTA, CDR2 FQGNSA. CDR3 bases: TGTGCCAGCAGCACAGGGTCAGATACGCAGTATTTT. Its translation is CASSTGSDTQYF.